Included here is one T cell receptor (beta chain) sequence, with context. The PCR was carried out with 60 Vbeta primers and 13 Jbeta primers. Using immunoSEQ multiplex PCR, the repertoire was profiled, and TCRdb retains in-frame clones only, with some absent. The table lists about 140,000 clones, 80% of them singletons. The data belong to a study of cytomegalovirus exposure and HLA in healthy donors. V was clipped by 4 bases and J by 7 bases; unmatched bases: 5. The CDR3 length is 15 residues. Germline lookup yields CDR1 MGHRA and CDR2 YSYEKL. The receptor was isolated from a middle-aged man in good health and CMV-seronegative. The chain combines TRBV4-1 with TRBJ2-1, with 12 bases that match TRBD2. The sequenced sample consisted of PBMCs. CDR3 sequence: CASSPRLAGDNEQFF. CDR3 DNA sequence: TGCGCCAGCAGCCCGCGACTAGCGGGAGATAATGAGCAGTTCTTC.